This is a list of T cell receptor beta chains from one sample in a study of shared clonotypes between healthy human individuals. Method: immunoSEQ multiplex PCR; TCRdb's copy keeps in-frame clones and lacks some. The sample includes approximately 1.5 million clones, approximately 98% of them seen just once. Sequenced sample: naive CD4+ T cells sorted from blood. These receptors originate from a man aged 25-40 years in good health. Both conserved end residues are part of each CDR3. D genes are given only for firm matches. Size is omitted from some rows. Given values are once, few, many or a class for expanded clones.

v_call,j_call,d_call,clone_size,cdr3_aa,cdr3_nt
TRBV11-2,TRBJ2-7,NA,NA,CASSLRWDPSNEQYF,TGTGCCAGCAGCTTAAGGTGGGACCCCAGCAACGAGCAGTACTTC
TRBV19,TRBJ2-1,NA,NA,CASSRTGSPYNEQFF,TGTGCCAGTAGTAGAACAGGGAGCCCCTACAATGAGCAGTTCTTC
TRBV4-1,TRBJ2-7,TRBD2,once,CASRNRLAGVNEQYF,TGCGCCAGCAGGAACAGACTAGCGGGAGTAAACGAGCAGTACTTC
TRBV5-4,TRBJ2-7,NA,once,CASSPRDSINSYEQYF,TGTGCCAGCAGCCCCCGGGACTCGATAAACTCCTACGAGCAGTACTTC
TRBV7-7,TRBJ2-5,TRBD1,NA,CASSSTGGTLQETQYF,TGTGCTAGCAGCTCCACAGGGGGAACCCTACAAGAGACCCAGTACTTC
TRBV5-1,TRBJ2-1,TRBD2,once,CASSPQGRENEQFF,TGCGCCAGTTCCCCCCAAGGGAGGGAGAATGAGCAGTTCTTC
TRBV5-5,TRBJ1-5,TRBD1,once,CASSGGTGYSNQPQHF,TGTGCCAGCAGCGGCGGGACAGGGTATAGCAATCAGCCCCAGCATTTT
TRBV5-4,TRBJ1-1,TRBD1,NA,CASSFRDRVTEAFF,TGTGCCAGCAGCTTCCGGGACAGGGTCACTGAAGCTTTCTTT
TRBV20-1,TRBJ2-7,TRBD1,NA,CSASDRGEQYF,TGCAGTGCTAGCGACAGGGGTGAGCAGTACTTC
TRBV6-1,TRBJ1-5,NA,NA,CASSEVGGGIEPQHF,TGTGCCAGCAGTGAAGTAGGAGGGGGTATCGAACCCCAGCATTTT
TRBV11-2,TRBJ2-2,TRBD1,NA,CASSSGTGGTGELFF,TGTGCCAGCAGCTCAGGGACAGGGGGAACCGGGGAGCTGTTTTTT
TRBV19,TRBJ2-5,NA,NA,CASSITRTLREETQYF,TGTGCCAGTAGTATAACACGGACCCTCCGGGAGGAGACCCAGTACTTC
TRBV11-1,TRBJ2-7,NA,NA,CASSWGSTYEQYF,TGTGCCAGCAGTTGGGGCAGTACCTACGAGCAGTACTTC
TRBV14,TRBJ2-2,TRBD2,NA,CASSQVSGLASTGELFF,TGTGCCAGCAGCCAAGTATCGGGACTAGCGAGCACCGGGGAGCTGTTTTTT
TRBV6-4,TRBJ2-1,NA,NA,CASSDSSRGPRFF,TGTGCCAGCAGTGACTCGAGTCGGGGGCCCCGGTTCTTC
TRBV2,TRBJ2-2,NA,NA,CAVGGHRGLFF,TGTGCCGTTGGCGGGCACCGTGGGCTGTTTTTT
TRBV7-9,TRBJ2-7,TRBD1,NA,CASSFRQGSYEQYF,TGTGCCAGCAGCTTTAGACAGGGGTCCTACGAGCAGTACTTC
TRBV11-3,TRBJ2-7,NA,NA,CASSAGGGSYEQYF,TGTGCCAGCAGCGCCGGAGGAGGCTCCTACGAGCAGTACTTC
TRBV5-8,TRBJ2-5,TRBD2,once,CASSFARTSGMRETQYF,TGTGCCAGCAGCTTTGCTCGGACTAGCGGAATGAGAGAGACCCAGTACTTC
TRBV28,TRBJ2-6,TRBD1,NA,CASSSWTGGLPTTTRSGANVLTF,TGTGCCAGCAGTTCCTGGACAGGGGGCCTCCCCACGACGACCCGCTCTGGGGCCAACGTCCTGACTTTC
TRBV19,TRBJ2-3,TRBD2,NA,CASSSSGPSTDTQYF,TGTGCCAGTAGTAGTAGCGGGCCAAGCACAGATACGCAGTATTTT
TRBV11-3,TRBJ2-2,TRBD1,NA,CASSLGTGFNTGELFF,TGTGCCAGCAGCCTCGGGACAGGGTTTAACACCGGGGAGCTGTTTTTT
TRBV11-2,TRBJ2-3,NA,NA,CASSLLGTTTDTQYF,TGTGCCAGCAGCTTACTCGGCACCACCACAGATACGCAGTATTTT
TRBV15,TRBJ2-3,TRBD1,NA,CATSRLHLRDREADTQYF,TGTGCCACCAGCAGACTCCACCTTCGGGACAGGGAGGCAGATACGCAGTATTTT
TRBV18,TRBJ2-1,TRBD2,NA,CASSPQREGNEQFF,TGTGCCAGCTCACCCCAGCGGGAGGGCAATGAGCAGTTCTTC
TRBV16,TRBJ2-1,TRBD2,once,CASSPRGTTYNEQFF,TGTGCCAGCAGCCCCCGGGGGACTACCTACAATGAGCAGTTCTTC
TRBV6-4,TRBJ2-1,NA,NA,CASSEGPRPYNEQFF,TGTGCCAGCAGTGAGGGACCTAGACCTTACAATGAGCAGTTCTTC
TRBV11-2,TRBJ1-1,NA,once,CASSLDGAPGNTEAFF,TGTGCCAGCAGCTTAGATGGGGCCCCAGGGAACACTGAAGCTTTCTTT
TRBV19,TRBJ2-3,NA,NA,CASSPGLGDTQYF,TGTGCCAGTAGTCCGGGACTTGGGGATACGCAGTATTTT
TRBV27,TRBJ2-1,TRBD2,NA,CASSFWGGSSYNEQFF,TGTGCCAGCAGTTTTTGGGGCGGGAGTTCCTACAATGAGCAGTTCTTC
TRBV5-4,TRBJ2-1,TRBD2,NA,CASSPGGTSGIDEQFF,TGTGCCAGCAGCCCGGGCGGGACTAGCGGGATCGATGAGCAGTTCTTC
TRBV27,TRBJ2-7,NA,NA,CASSDEQYF,TGTGCCAGCAGCGACGAGCAGTACTTC
TRBV18,TRBJ2-2,TRBD2,NA,CASHISGGPGGELFF,TGTGCCAGCCACATATCGGGAGGGCCCGGCGGGGAGCTGTTTTTT
TRBV19,TRBJ2-2,NA,once,CASSLRTTLRELFF,TGTGCCAGTAGTTTGAGGACCACGCTTAGGGAGCTGTTTTTT
TRBV5-1,TRBJ1-2,TRBD1,NA,CASSFGRQGEGYTF,TGCGCCAGCAGCTTCGGAAGACAGGGAGAAGGCTACACCTTC
TRBV11-3,TRBJ2-3,TRBD1,NA,CASSRTGSTDTQYF,TGTGCCAGCAGCCGGACAGGTAGCACAGATACGCAGTATTTT
TRBV7-2,TRBJ1-5,NA,NA,CASSNELGRPQHF,TGTGCCAGCAGCAACGAGTTAGGCCGGCCCCAGCATTTT
TRBV27,TRBJ2-7,TRBD2,NA,CASSPYNPGLAGTSYEQYF,TGTGCCAGCAGTCCCTACAACCCGGGACTAGCGGGGACCTCATACGAGCAGTACTTC
TRBV7-9,TRBJ2-2,NA,NA,CASSLGDKNTGELFF,TGTGCCAGCAGCTTAGGGGACAAAAACACCGGGGAGCTGTTTTTT
TRBV14,TRBJ1-2,TRBD1,NA,CASSPWAGGNGYTF,TGTGCCAGCAGCCCCTGGGCAGGGGGGAATGGCTACACCTTC
TRBV27,TRBJ2-5,TRBD1,NA,CASSQRQGQETQYF,TGTGCCAGCAGTCAGCGACAGGGACAAGAGACCCAGTACTTC
TRBV6-5,TRBJ1-1,NA,NA,CASSSQGGTEAFF,TGTGCCAGCAGTTCACAGGGAGGGACTGAAGCTTTCTTT
TRBV7-2,TRBJ2-5,NA,NA,CASSLAWGMVETQYF,TGTGCCAGCAGCTTAGCCTGGGGAATGGTCGAGACCCAGTACTTC
TRBV5-1,TRBJ2-3,TRBD2,once,CASSSRAGVTDTQYF,TGCGCCAGCAGCTCGAGGGCGGGAGTCACAGATACGCAGTATTTT
TRBV18,TRBJ2-3,TRBD2,NA,CASSPLRGGLPTDTQYF,TGTGCCAGCTCACCACTGAGGGGAGGGCTTCCCACAGATACGCAGTATTTT
TRBV7-6,TRBJ2-5,TRBD1,NA,CASSFDPPQGFGETQYF,TGTGCCAGCAGCTTTGACCCCCCACAGGGGTTCGGAGAGACCCAGTACTTC
TRBV7-9,TRBJ1-2,TRBD1,once,CASSALGVQGDYGYTF,TGTGCCAGCAGCGCCCTCGGGGTACAGGGGGACTATGGCTACACCTTC
TRBV10-1,TRBJ2-1,NA,NA,CASSGPTRQDEQFF,TGCGCCAGCAGTGGGCCGACCCGTCAGGATGAGCAGTTCTTC
TRBV27,TRBJ2-6,NA,NA,CASSPGWSGANVLTF,TGTGCCAGCAGTCCCGGGTGGTCTGGGGCCAACGTCCTGACTTTC
TRBV7-3,TRBJ2-1,NA,once,CASRFDPNGGGLHEQFF,TGTGCCAGCAGATTCGACCCGAACGGAGGGGGTTTGCATGAGCAGTTCTTC
TRBV7-9,TRBJ2-7,NA,NA,CASSLVYEQYF,TGTGCCAGCAGCTTAGTCTACGAGCAGTACTTC
TRBV7-3,TRBJ1-1,TRBD1,NA,CASSSGQGSNTEAFF,TGTGCCAGCAGTTCGGGACAGGGCTCGAACACTGAAGCTTTCTTT
TRBV7-2,TRBJ2-7,TRBD2,NA,CASSLALGLAGDPIRDYEQYF,TGTGCCAGCAGCTTAGCCCTCGGACTAGCGGGGGACCCAATCCGTGATTACGAGCAGTACTTC
TRBV28,TRBJ2-7,NA,NA,CASSSPGYEQYF,TGTGCCAGCAGTTCCCCGGGGTACGAGCAGTACTTC
TRBV28,TRBJ1-5,NA,NA,CASSDNSNQPQHF,TGTGCCAGCAGTGACAATAGCAATCAGCCCCAGCATTTT
TRBV18,TRBJ1-1,NA,NA,CASSPQPFMNTEAFF,TGTGCCAGCTCACCTCAACCTTTCATGAACACTGAAGCTTTCTTT
TRBV2,TRBJ1-3,NA,few,CASSPGNTIYF,TGTGCCAGCAGTCCTGGAAACACCATATATTTT